The 27 T cell receptor beta chains listed next were all sequenced from one sample in a study of T cells in Graves' hyperthyroidism and ophthalmopathy. RNA transcripts were the template for amplifying TCR beta CDR3 regions. RT-PCR in the first round (using the HTBI primer set) targeted the TCR CDR3. Via MiXCR, TCRdb re-called the multiplex PCR reads, giving one row per CDR3 protein. The sample holds over 500,000 distinct CDR3 sequences, 15% to 20% seen once. The sequenced sample consisted of blood. The receptors here all came from a woman between 18 and 29 years old with Graves' ophthalmopathy.

The V gene is TRBV2, the J gene TRBJ2-1; TRBD1 matches 9 bases. Germline V gene lookup returns CDR1 SNHLY and CDR2 FYNNEI. V was pared by 6 bases and J by 6 bases, with 9 bases of the junction left unmatched. The CDR3 length is 15 residues. CDR3 nucleotides: TGTGCCAGCAGCGGGACAGGGTATACCAGCAATGAGCAGTTCTTC. This gives the protein CASSGTGYTSNEQFF.

This clonotype appeared many times. The CDR3 bases are TGTGCCAGCAGCTTAAGTCCCGGGACAGGGGACCCCAATGAGCAGTTCTTC. Translating gives CASSLSPGTGDPNEQFF. The chain joins TRBV7-3 to TRBJ2-1; 10 bases agree with TRBD1. V shed 1 base, J shed 6 bases, and the junction held 9 bases outside the gene matches. CDR1 is SGHTA and CDR2 is FQGTGA in the germline V gene. The CDR3 consists of 17 residues.

This clonotype was counted ten times or more. This chain links TRBV7-2 with TRBJ1-4, with D possibly TRBD1 on 5 matching bases. This CDR3 has 15 residues. Germline V lookup: CDR1 SGHTA, CDR2 FQGNSA. V was pared by 4 bases and J by 3 bases, with 12 bases between. DNA of the CDR3: TGTGCCAGCAGCTCCGAGTGGGGGTCTAATGAAAAACTGTTTTTT. Translating it yields CASSSEWGSNEKLFF. Combining the CDR3 with reference TRBV7-2 and TRBJ1-4 gives the whole variable domain GAGVSQSPSNKVTEKGKDVELRCDPISGHTALYWYRQSLGQGLEFLIYFQGNSAPDKSGLPSDRFSAERTGGSVSTLTIQRTQQEDSAVYLCASSSEWGSNEKLFFGSGTQLSVL.

This clonotype came up many times. The chain recombines TRBV29-1 with TRBJ2-7; the D gene is possibly TRBD1 (5 bases). Germline V gene data show CDR1 as SQVTM and CDR2 as ANQGSEA. There are 11 residues in the CDR3. Trimming took off 8 bases at V and 6 bases at J, with 14 bases between the two ends. Written as DNA, the CDR3 is TGCAGCAGTAGTAGGGGAAGCGAGCAGTACTTC. It yields the protein CSSSRGSEQYF.

This clonotype was seen a few times. The chain recombines TRBV9 with TRBJ2-6, with 10 bases lining up with TRBD1. The CDR3 is 18 residues long. Germline trimming cut 4 bases from V and 0 bases from J; bases unmatched to any gene: 7. CDR1 and CDR2 from the germline V gene are SGDLS and YYNGEE. The CDR3 DNA reads as TGTGCCAGCAGCTCGGGACAGGGGAGGTTCTCTGGGGCCAACGTCCTGACTTTC. It codes for CASSSGQGRFSGANVLTF.

This clonotype was recorded many times. The V call is TRBV20-1, the J call TRBJ2-7; 9 bases fit TRBD1. This CDR3 is 14 amino acids long. The V and J ends lost 6 bases and 6 bases, in that order; junction bases with no gene match: 12. Germline V gene sequence: CDR1 DFQATT, CDR2 SNEGSKA (reference sequence). CDR3 sequence reads: CSATNRDRAPEQYF. DNA of the CDR3: TGCAGTGCCACAAACCGGGACAGGGCACCCGAGCAGTACTTC.

The table lists this clonotype with a few counts. This rearrangement joins TRBV14 to TRBJ1-3; D not certain. The CDR3 totals 14 residues. Trimming removed 2 bases from V and 0 bases from J, with 5 bases in between. Germline lookup yields CDR1 SGHDN and CDR2 FVKESK. The CDR3 bases are TGTGCCAGCAGCCAACGGGACTCTGGAAACACCATATATTTT. This sequence encodes CASSQRDSGNTIYF.

In this sample, this clonotype turned up a few times. This chain links TRBV9 with TRBJ2-3, with TRBD2 matching over 10 bases. Germline CDR1 is SGDLS and CDR2 is YYNGEE. The CDR3 runs to 16 residues. The ends lost 0 bases at V and 6 bases at J; junction bases unmatched: 7. The DNA for the CDR3 is TGTGCCAGCAGCGTAGGGAGCGGGGGGGCCGGGGATACGCAGTATTTT. Residues: CASSVGSGGAGDTQYF.

This clonotype was counted at least ten times. The J gene is TRBJ1-1, the V gene TRBV14; possibly TRBD1 for D (5 bases). The V end was cut by 0 bases, the J end by 0 bases, with 8 bases between. The CDR3 consists of 15 residues. Germline V gene data show CDR1 as SGHDN and CDR2 as FVKESK. Here the CDR3 reads CASSQDAGLNTEAFF. The CDR3 nucleotides read TGTGCCAGCAGCCAAGATGCGGGGCTGAACACTGAAGCTTTCTTT. Looking up the rest from reference TRBV14 and TRBJ1-1 gives the full variable domain: EAGVTQFPSHSVIEKGQTVTLRCDPISGHDNLYWYRRVMGKEIKFLLHFVKESKQDESGMPNNRFLAERTGGTYSTLKVQPAELEDSGVYFCASSQDAGLNTEAFFGQGTRLTVV.

This clonotype has only a few counts. The J gene is TRBJ1-5, the V gene TRBV27; 7 nucleotides align to TRBD1. The CDR3 contains 21 residues. Looked up from germline, CDR1 is MNHEY and CDR2 is SMNVEV (reference sequence). V was clipped by 4 bases and J by 2 bases; unmatched bases: 23. Here the CDR3 reads CASSYPPGTEASRGCNQPQHF. CDR3 bases: TGTGCCAGCAGTTACCCCCCCGGGACAGAAGCCAGTCGGGGTTGCAATCAGCCCCAGCATTTT.

The chain joins TRBV7-9 to TRBJ1-3, with D tentatively TRBD1 (6 bases). The germline gives CDR1 SEHNR, CDR2 FQNEAQ (reference sequence). With 6 bases removed from V and 0 bases from J, the gap between germline ends came to 21 bases. This CDR3 is built from 18 residues. In DNA, the CDR3 is TGTGCCAGCAGACCAGGCCCCGGGGGGGCTGGCTCTGGAAACACCATATATTTT. It encodes CASRPGPGGAGSGNTIYF.

This clonotype was observed at least ten times. V and J are TRBV7-9 and TRBJ2-2, with a weak D call TRBD1 (7 bases). The CDR3 runs to 15 residues. In germline, CDR1 is SEHNR, CDR2 FQNEAQ (reference sequence). V lost 4 bases and J lost 6, with 15 bases in between. The CDR3 bases are TGTGCCAGCAGCTCGGAGGGGGCGGTGGCCGGGGAGCTGTTTTTT. Translated: CASSSEGAVAGELFF.

This clonotype occurred many times. The chain carries TRBV12-3 or TRBV12-4 and TRBJ2-3, with 7 bases fitting TRBD1. J was trimmed by 4 bases and V by 6 bases; bases with no gene match: 10. The CDR3 is made up of 15 amino acids. The chain's CDR3 is CASRPGDSPADTQYF. As DNA, the CDR3 is TGTGCCAGCAGACCCGGGGACAGTCCGGCAGATACGCAGTATTTT.

This clonotype was seen more than once but under ten times. CDR3 in amino acids: CSAPKGGRSDTQYF. The CDR3 nucleotides read TGCAGCGCTCCGAAGGGGGGGCGTTCAGATACGCAGTATTTT. The chain has TRBV29-1 and TRBJ2-3; TRBD2 might be the D (7 bases). Trimming stripped 7 bases from V and 4 bases from J, with 18 bases between. Germline V gives CDR1 SQVTM, CDR2 ANQGSEA. The CDR3 totals 14 residues.

This clonotype was recorded at least ten times. This sequence joins TRBV28 and TRBJ2-2; possible D gene TRBD1, 6 bases. The V gene lost 6 bases and the J gene lost 5 bases, with 19 bases spanning the gap. The CDR3 covers 16 residues. Germline V gene sequence: CDR1 MDHEN, CDR2 SYDVKM. CDR3 amino acids: CASRKTGERSTGELFF. For the CDR3, the DNA is TGTGCCAGCAGGAAGACAGGAGAACGCTCTACCGGGGAGCTGTTTTTT.

In its sample, this clonotype was seen many times. The CDR3: CASSHQWTGGNTIYF. CDR3 DNA: TGTGCCAGCAGCCACCAATGGACGGGTGGAAACACCATATATTTT. The rearrangement uses TRBV3-1 and TRBJ1-3, with unresolved D. The ends were cut back, 3 bases at V and 3 bases at J, with 12 bases in the middle. Germline V CDR1 and CDR2: LGHDT, YNNKEL (reference sequence). The CDR3 loop spans 15 amino acids.

This chain connects TRBV6-2 or TRBV6-3 to TRBJ2-5; 8 bases match TRBD1. The germline CDR1 and CDR2 sequences are MNHEY and SVGEGT. Losses at the gene ends were 3 bases for V and 5 bases for J; bases not matched to a gene: 8. The CDR3 totals 15 residues. Here the CDR3 reads CASSYVRGRGETQYF. The DNA of the CDR3 is TGTGCCAGCAGTTATGTCAGGGGGCGTGGGGAGACCCAGTACTTC.

The sample holds many counts of this clonotype. CDR3 sequence reads: CASSFVGGVGGYTF. As DNA, the CDR3 is TGTGCCAGCAGTTTCGTGGGCGGAGTGGGTGGCTACACCTTC. The genes are TRBV28 and TRBJ1-2; D not certain. The CDR3 contains 14 residues. V lost 3 bases and J 7 bases, leaving 15 bases between the germline ends. CDR1 MDHEN and CDR2 SYDVKM come from the germline V gene.

This clonotype has ten or more counts. The gene calls are TRBV12-3 or TRBV12-4 and TRBJ2-5, with D perhaps matching TRBD1 or TRBD2 (6 bases each). This CDR3 has 16 amino acids. Trimming shortened V by 6 bases and J by 4 bases, and 21 bases separated the two germline ends. This CDR3 reads CASSSGSAGGGETQYF. In nucleotides, the CDR3 is TGTGCCAGCAGCTCGGGATCCGCAGGAGGGGGAGAGACCCAGTACTTC.

This clonotype was recorded at least ten times. V and J are TRBV30 and TRBJ1-6; 9 bases line up with TRBD1. Germline V gives CDR1 GTSNPN, CDR2 SVGIG (reference sequence). The CDR3 has 14 amino acids. The V segment lost 0 bases and the J segment 7 bases; nucleotides outside the gene matches: 1. As DNA, the CDR3 is TGTGCCTGGAGTGTGGGACAGGGAAATTCACCCCTCCACTTT. Translation: CAWSVGQGNSPLHF.

The chain joins TRBV5-6 to TRBJ1-2; no firm D call. The CDR3 sequence is 13 residues long. Germline-derived CDR1 and CDR2 are SGHDT and YYEEEE. The V gene lost 3 bases and the J gene lost 2 bases, with 8 bases spanning the gap. The CDR3 DNA is TGTGCCAGCAGCTCCTTGGACAACTATGGCTACACCTTC. Translation gives CASSSLDNYGYTF.

This clonotype was recorded a few times. The CDR3 region is CASIWDRSTGELFF. As DNA, the CDR3 is TGTGCCAGCATCTGGGACCGCTCCACCGGGGAGCTGTTTTTT. This sequence joins TRBV6-1 and TRBJ2-2; D possibly matches TRBD1 or TRBD2 (5 bases each). V lost 7 bases and J lost 4, with 13 bases in between. This CDR3 spans 14 amino acids. Germline loops: CDR1 MNHNS, CDR2 SASEGT.

The chain has TRBV11-3 and TRBJ2-5; D call uncertain. CDR3 size: 13 residues. Germline V lookup: CDR1 SGHNT, CDR2 YENEEA. V lost 5 bases to trimming and J lost 5 bases, with 12 bases between them. The CDR3 spells CASSLGLGETQYF. The CDR3 nucleotides are TGTGCCAGCAGCCTCGGTTTGGGGGAGACCCAGTACTTC.

This clonotype was recorded at least ten times. The gene calls are TRBV7-2 and TRBJ1-2, with D possibly TRBD1 on 6 matching bases. Per germline, CDR1 SGHTA and CDR2 FQGNSA. This CDR3 has 15 residues. V was clipped by 1 base and J by 2 bases, with 11 bases between them. The CDR3 DNA reads TGTGCCAGCAGCTTAGGACGTGGGGGCAACTATGGCTACACCTTC. This gives the protein CASSLGRGGNYGYTF.

This clonotype was seen at least ten times. This chain links TRBV2 with TRBJ2-1; unclear D gene. CDR1 and CDR2 from the germline V gene are SNHLY and FYNNEI. Deletions cut 5 bases from V and 6 bases from J, with 17 bases between. The CDR3 is made up of 15 amino acids. In nucleotides, the CDR3 is TGTGCCAGCAGTCTCCGGGCCATAGTCCCCAATGAGCAGTTCTTC. Its translation: CASSLRAIVPNEQFF.

There are many counts of this clonotype. The V gene is TRBV5-1, the J gene TRBJ2-5; D may be TRBD1 (5 bases). CDR1 and CDR2 from the germline V gene are SGHRS and YFSETQ. V lost 3 bases and J lost 3, with 15 bases in between. The CDR3 has 15 amino acids. The CDR3 sequence is CASSYPHTGEETQYF. The CDR3 region has the DNA TGCGCCAGCAGCTATCCCCATACAGGAGAAGAGACCCAGTACTTC.

This chain links TRBV4-1 with TRBJ2-7, with a weak D call TRBD1 (6 bases). V lost 0 bases, J lost 9 bases, and 15 bases lay in between. The length of the CDR3 is 14 residues. Germline-derived CDR1 and CDR2 are MGHRA and YSYEKL. The CDR3 DNA sequence: TGCGCCAGCAGCCAAGAGGAGGACAGAAGAATGCAGTACTTC. This encodes CASSQEEDRRMQYF.